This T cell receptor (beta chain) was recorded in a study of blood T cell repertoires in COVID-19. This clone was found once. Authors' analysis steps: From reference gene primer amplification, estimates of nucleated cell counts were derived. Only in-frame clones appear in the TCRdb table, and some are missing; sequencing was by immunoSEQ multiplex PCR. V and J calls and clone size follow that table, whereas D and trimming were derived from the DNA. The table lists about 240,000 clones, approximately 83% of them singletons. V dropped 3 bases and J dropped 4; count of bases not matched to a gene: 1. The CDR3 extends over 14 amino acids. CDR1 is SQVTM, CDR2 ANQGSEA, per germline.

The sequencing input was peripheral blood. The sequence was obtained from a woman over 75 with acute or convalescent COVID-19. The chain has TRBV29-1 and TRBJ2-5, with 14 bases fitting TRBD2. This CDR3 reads CSVEGTSGGETQYF. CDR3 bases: TGCAGCGTTGAGGGGACTAGCGGGGGAGAGACCCAGTACTTC.